The 16 T cell receptor beta chains below were found in one sample sequenced in a study of Ad26.COV2.S vaccination and SARS-CoV-2 variants (TCRdb year 2021). The library came from the immunoSEQ multiplex PCR assay. TCRdb limited this immuneACCESS table to in-frame rearrangements with V and J called. A share of clones is missing; checked studies link under half to unresolved V genes, and the rest is unexplained. For this sample there are around 450,000 clones; approximately 89% appear just once. The ten top clones hold about 2.5% of the sample. The treatment or condition label corresponds to: 15 to 20 received Ad26.COV2.S at low or high dose, single or two shots; about 5 received placebo; per-sample allocation not given. Repertoires of vaccine and placebo recipients were sequenced from samples collected on day 63 after the first injection. Sequenced material: peripheral blood, taken in a trial of Ad26.COV2.S vaccine versus placebo. These receptors were obtained from a person between 18 and 59 years old who received the Ad26.COV2.S COVID-19 vaccine or a placebo.

The chain combines TRBV12-3 or TRBV12-4 with TRBJ1-3; no definite D call. The V gene lost 10 bases and the J gene lost 4 bases, with 8 bases spanning the gap. The CDR3 has 11 amino acids. The CDR3 DNA follows: TGTGCCATCCGGCGCGGAAACACCATATATTTT. Its translation is CAIRRGNTIYF.

The rearrangement links TRBV5-3 to TRBJ1-6; 7 bases match TRBD1. Being an ORF, TRBV5-3 has a function that is uncertain. V gave up 3 bases and J gave up 7 bases; unmatched junction bases: 4. This CDR3 comprises 14 residues. The CDR3 sequence: CARSSTGANSPLHF. CDR3 DNA: TGTGCCAGAAGCTCAACAGGGGCCAATTCACCCCTCCACTTT.

The chain carries TRBV24-1 and TRBJ1-5; D possibly corresponds to TRBD1 (5 bases). The CDR3 is 13 amino acids. With 4 bases removed from V and 5 bases from J, the gap between germline ends came to 8 bases. The germline CDR1 and CDR2 sequences are KGHDR and SFDVKD. The CDR3 loop reads CATSEMTDQPQHF. The CDR3 bases are TGTGCCACCAGTGAAATGACAGATCAGCCCCAGCATTTT.

The V gene is TRBV7-2, the J gene TRBJ2-1; 12 bases match TRBD2. The length of the CDR3 is 17 residues. Germline V gene lookup returns CDR1 SGHTA and CDR2 FQGNSA. V shed 5 bases and J 5 bases; nucleotides not matched to a gene: 10. CDR3 nucleotide sequence: TGTGCCAGCAGCCCGACCAAACTAGCGGGGGGCCACAATGAGCAGTTCTTC. Residues: CASSPTKLAGGHNEQFF.

The rearrangement links TRBV12-5 to TRBJ2-7, with 8 nucleotides matching TRBD1. Germline-derived CDR1 and CDR2 are LGHNT and FRNRAP. The CDR3 totals 16 residues. The trim removed 0 bases at V and 6 bases at J, leaving 10 bases unmatched. The CDR3 spells CASGLVQRQGSSEQYV. The CDR3 DNA reads as TGTGCTAGTGGTTTGGTACAAAGACAGGGGTCTTCCGAGCAGTACGTC.

This chain uses TRBV23-1 with TRBJ1-6; unclear D gene. TRBV23-1 is annotated as an ORF whose role is uncertain. V lost 3 bases, J lost 3 bases, and 9 bases lay in between. The CDR3 totals 15 residues. CDR3 loop: CASSQTENYNSPLHF. CDR3 DNA: TGCGCCAGCAGTCAGACGGAGAACTATAATTCACCCCTCCACTTT.

The V gene is TRBV7-2, the J gene TRBJ2-1; the match to TRBD2 covers 7 bases. With 3 bases clipped from V and 10 bases from J, the junction kept 6 bases outside the gene matches. Germline CDR1 SGHTA, CDR2 FQGNSA. CDR3 length: 13 residues. The chain's CDR3 is CASSFAERGEQFF. The CDR3 DNA reads TGTGCCAGCAGCTTTGCCGAGCGGGGAGAGCAGTTCTTC.

V gene TRBV6-2 or TRBV6-3 combines with J gene TRBJ2-7; 13 bases fit TRBD2. The CDR3 has 19 residues. Germline V gene sequence: CDR1 MNHEY, CDR2 SVGEGT. Trimming at V came to 5 bases and at J to 1 base, leaving 14 bases not matched to a gene. In DNA form, the CDR3 reads TGTGCCAGCAGTGGAAGGACTAGCGGGAGTCGTGGTTGGTCCTACGAGCAGTACGTC. Protein: CASSGRTSGSRGWSYEQYV.

The chain employs TRBV4-1 and TRBJ1-1; tentatively, D is TRBD1 (5 bases). V gave up 4 bases and J gave up 5 bases, with 11 bases separating them. Germline V gene lookup returns CDR1 MGHRA and CDR2 YSYEKL. The CDR3 consists of 13 residues. The CDR3 sequence is CASSPQGETEAFF. The CDR3 bases are TGCGCCAGCAGCCCCCAAGGGGAGACTGAAGCTTTCTTT.

V gene TRBV4-1 combines with J gene TRBJ2-3; 7 bases map to TRBD2. Germline V lookup: CDR1 MGHRA, CDR2 YSYEKL. The CDR3 consists of 18 residues. The V and J ends lost 1 base and 0 bases, in that order; junction bases with no gene match: 10. CDR3 in amino acids: CASSQGLAADISTDTQYF. As DNA, the CDR3 is TGCGCCAGCAGCCAAGGGCTAGCGGCCGACATTAGCACAGATACGCAGTATTTT.

The rearrangement joins TRBV28 to TRBJ1-2; 8 nucleotides agree with TRBD1. V gave up 7 bases and J gave up 5 bases; unmatched junction bases: 6. Germline V gene sequence: CDR1 MDHEN, CDR2 SYDVKM. This CDR3 has 13 residues. CDR3 nucleotides: TGTGCCAGCACCCCAGGGGGCCCTTATGGCTACACCTTC. Its translation: CASTPGGPYGYTF.

The rearrangement links TRBV5-1 to TRBJ1-2; D is perhaps TRBD1 (5 bases). The CDR3 runs 16 residues. The V end lost 7 bases, the J end lost 8 bases, and 27 bases lay between the germline ends. Germline CDR1 SGHRS, CDR2 YFSETQ. CDR3: CASLKNPGQGTAGYTF. The CDR3 coding sequence is TGCGCCAGCCTCAAAAATCCAGGGCAGGGAACGGCGGGCTACACCTTC.

This chain links TRBV5-4 with TRBJ2-1, with TRBD2 matching 8 bases. CDR1 and CDR2 from the germline V gene are SGHNT and YYREEE (reference sequence). The CDR3 totals 16 residues. Trimming removed 1 base from V and 5 bases from J; junction bases left unmatched: 8. CDR3 sequence reads: CASSLWASGGNNEQFF. In DNA, the CDR3 is TGTGCCAGCAGCTTGTGGGCGAGCGGGGGAAACAATGAGCAGTTCTTC.

The chain uses TRBV7-8 and TRBJ1-1; possibly TRBD1 for D (5 bases). V shed 0 bases and J shed 3 bases, with 11 bases lying between them. CDR1 is SGHVS and CDR2 is FQNEAQ in the germline V gene. This CDR3 is built from 15 residues. CDR3 sequence: CASSLAPREDTEAFF. As DNA, the CDR3 is TGTGCCAGCAGCTTAGCGCCCAGGGAAGACACTGAAGCTTTCTTT. The full variable domain, rest sourced from reference TRBV7-8 and TRBJ1-1, is GAGVSQSPRYKVAKRGQDVALRCDPISGHVSLFWYQQALGQGPEFLTYFQNEAQLDKSGLPSDRFFAERPEGSVSTLKIQRTQQEDSAVYLCASSLAPREDTEAFFGQGTRLTVV.

DNA for the CDR3: TGTGCCAGCGGGACTAGCGGGGGGGCCGGGGAGCTGTTTTTT. It codes for CASGTSGGAGELFF. This chain links TRBV28 with TRBJ2-2; 16 bases fit TRBD2. Per germline, CDR1 MDHEN and CDR2 SYDVKM. The ends lost 8 bases at V and 6 bases at J; junction bases unmatched: 0. The CDR3 totals 14 residues.

The chain uses TRBV6-1 and TRBJ2-1; tentative D call: TRBD2 (5 bases). Per germline, CDR1 MNHNS and CDR2 SASEGT. V gave up 1 base and J gave up 6 bases, with 10 bases separating them. The CDR3 has 14 amino acids. CDR3 amino acids: CASSEGLTINEQFF. DNA of the CDR3: TGTGCCAGCAGTGAAGGGTTGACTATCAATGAGCAGTTCTTC.